This TCR beta chain originates from a study of cytomegalovirus exposure and HLA in healthy donors. General study findings and limits: Among TCR sequences, most were rare, though some public TCRs appeared in many donors. As a later analysis revealed, the rate of TCR association differed by HLA locus, with DRB1 most and HLA-C fewest. Reportedly, cytomegalovirus status was diagnosed with high sensitivity and specificity.

Comment on this clone: Its matching antigen is unknown.

The PCR ran on 60 Vbeta and 13 Jbeta primers. Methods used by the authors: Unique TCR beta chains totaled around 86 million in a later count, with about 11 million of them shared. Measured with immunoSEQ multiplex PCR; TCRdb has only the in-frame clones, and not every one. V and J calls and clone size come straight from that table; D and trimming were deduced from the DNA. This sample yields 150,000 to 200,000 clones, of which roughly 80% are seen a single time; 6% belongs to the top ten. The CDR3 is 14 residues long. Germline V CDR1 and CDR2: LNHDA, SQIVND (reference sequence). V was pared by 3 bases and J by 4 bases, with 12 bases between.

This sequence joins TRBV19 and TRBJ1-2; a possible D gene is TRBD1 (5 bases). The receptor was derived from a woman under 40 in good health and CMV-seropositive. The sample comprised PBMCs. The DNA for the CDR3 is TGTGCCAGTAGTATTCGAAGGGACTTCTATGGCTACACCTTC. The encoded protein is CASSIRRDFYGYTF.